A selection of T cell receptor beta chains follows, all from one sample in a study of cytomegalovirus exposure and HLA in healthy donors. Using immunoSEQ multiplex PCR, the repertoire was profiled, and TCRdb retains in-frame clones only, with some absent. Of around 180,000 clones detected, about 80% appear once; the ten largest clones hold over 2%. Source material: PBMCs. All receptors come from a man aged 55-75 years in good health and CMV-seronegative. Both conserved end residues are part of each CDR3. A D gene is named only where the DNA matches it firmly. Rows may omit the clone size; those that give it use once, few, many or a size class.

TRBJ1-2	.	.	TRBV30	CAWSVEGQLNYGYTF	TGTGCCTGGAGTGTAGAAGGACAACTTAACTATGGCTACACCTTC
TRBJ2-3	.	.	TRBV10-3	CAITERSSSDTQYF	TGTGCCATCACCGAACGGTCATCCTCAGATACGCAGTATTTT
TRBJ1-6	TRBD1	.	TRBV13	CASSFGGQEGSPLHF	TGTGCCAGCAGCTTTGGGGGACAGGAGGGTTCACCCCTCCACTTT
TRBJ1-3	.	.	TRBV5-4	CASSLARGTSGNTIYF	TGTGCCAGCAGCTTGGCCAGGGGCACCTCTGGAAACACCATATATTTT
TRBJ2-1	TRBD2	.	TRBV9	CASSLLGIAGGSYNEQFF	TGTGCCAGCAGCCTCCTAGGGATAGCGGGGGGCTCCTACAATGAGCAGTTCTTC
TRBJ2-1	TRBD2	few	TRBV7-9	CASSLTSGDNEQFF	TGTGCCAGCAGCCTGACTAGCGGGGACAATGAGCAGTTCTTC
TRBJ2-7	.	.	TRBV12-1	CASSREAGQYYEQYF	TGTGCCAGCAGCCGAGAGGCAGGACAGTACTACGAGCAGTACTTC
TRBJ2-7	TRBD2	few	TRBV7-6	CASSLASGSRSYEQYF	TGTGCCAGCAGCTTAGCGAGCGGGAGCCGCTCCTACGAGCAGTACTTC
TRBJ2-3	.	.	TRBV19	CASSLQMTSTDTQYF	TGTGCCAGTAGTCTCCAGATGACTAGCACAGATACGCAGTATTTT
TRBJ2-1	.	.	TRBV6-5	CASSYGGVVGNEQFF	TGTGCCAGCAGTTACGGAGGGGTGGTCGGCAATGAGCAGTTCTTC
TRBJ2-5	TRBD1	.	TRBV28	CASSSPGTGGETQYF	TGTGCCAGCAGTTCGCCCGGGACAGGGGGAGAGACCCAGTACTTC
TRBJ2-1	TRBD2	few	TRBV18	CASSPREGSYNEQFF	TGTGCCAGCTCACCGCGGGAGGGATCCTACAATGAGCAGTTCTTC
TRBJ1-1	.	.	TRBV6-1	CASKAGYTEAFF	TGTGCCAGCAAAGCAGGGTACACTGAAGCTTTCTTT
TRBJ2-5	.	once	TRBV5-1	CASSLAGLGAETQYF	TGCGCCAGCAGCTTGGCGGGGTTGGGGGCAGAGACCCAGTACTTC
TRBJ1-5	.	.	TRBV10-3	CAISEELGGGNQPQHF	TGTGCCATCAGTGAAGAATTGGGAGGGGGCAATCAGCCCCAGCATTTT
TRBJ2-2	TRBD1	.	TRBV4-1	CASSQYGQGPTGELFF	TGCGCCAGCAGCCAATACGGACAGGGGCCCACCGGGGAGCTGTTTTTT
TRBJ1-5	.	.	TRBV6-1	CASSASTEYFQPQNF	TGTGCCAGCAGTGCCTCCACAGAATATTTCCAGCCCCAGAATTTT
TRBJ2-2	TRBD1	.	TRBV18	CASSPRQGQNTGELFF	TGTGCCAGCTCACCACGACAGGGGCAGAACACCGGGGAGCTGTTTTTT
TRBJ2-3	.	.	TRBV7-7	CASSEGRGGTDTQYF	TGTGCCAGCAGCGAAGGGAGGGGGGGCACAGATACGCAGTATTTT
TRBJ2-3	.	.	TRBV21-1	CASSATLSPVRGPTSCTDTQYF	TGTGCCAGCAGCGCGACGTTATCCCCGGTCAGGGGTCCCACGTCTTGCACAGATACGCAGTATTTT
TRBJ1-2	TRBD1	.	TRBV6-1	CASRQGQGIVVYTF	TGTGCCAGCAGACAGGGACAGGGGATCGTTGTCTACACCTTC
TRBJ2-7	.	.	TRBV7-9	CSSSFLTDRQYF	TGTTCCAGCAGCTTCCTGACAGACCGACAGTACTTC
TRBJ1-1	.	.	TRBV29-1	CSVVRQVNTEAFF	TGCAGCGTTGTTCGGCAGGTAAACACTGAAGCTTTCTTT
TRBJ1-3	TRBD1	few	TRBV10-3	CAISDDRGINRNTIYF	TGTGCCATCAGTGACGACAGGGGAATCAATAGAAACACCATATATTTT
TRBJ2-4	TRBD1	.	TRBV5-8	CASSFGQGLNIQYF	TGTGCCAGCAGCTTCGGACAGGGATTAAACATTCAGTACTTC
TRBJ2-1	.	.	TRBV21-1	CASSPCGGAFNEQFF	TGTGCCAGCAGCCCCTGCGGGGGGGCATTCAATGAGCAGTTCTTC
TRBJ1-4	.	.	TRBV6-5	CASSSEGAATNEKLFF	TGTGCCAGCAGTTCTGAGGGCGCGGCGACTAATGAAAAACTGTTTTTT
TRBJ1-2	.	.	TRBV7-2	CASSQPGLWDYGYTF	TGTGCCAGCAGCCAACCGGGACTATGGGACTATGGCTACACCTTC
TRBJ2-7	.	once	TRBV5-3	CASHLPGRLAVYEQYF	TGTGCCAGCCATCTCCCGGGGAGGTTAGCAGTCTACGAGCAGTACTTC
TRBJ2-7	.	.	TRBV10-2	CASADSSEYEQYF	TGCGCCAGCGCGGACTCTTCCGAATACGAGCAGTACTTC
TRBJ2-1	TRBD1	few	TRBV11-3	CASSDTGGSYNEQFF	TGTGCCAGCAGCGATACAGGGGGCTCCTACAATGAGCAGTTCTTC
TRBJ1-4	.	.	TRBV18	CASSPPREGKDEKLFF	TGTGCCAGCTCACCACCGAGAGAGGGTAAAGATGAAAAACTGTTTTTT
TRBJ1-1	.	.	TRBV6-5	CASRSGIGTEAFF	TGTGCCAGCAGATCAGGGATTGGCACTGAAGCTTTCTTT
TRBJ1-6	.	.	TRBV28	CASSSTGRDSPLHF	TGTGCCAGCAGTTCGACAGGTCGGGATTCACCCCTCCACTTT
TRBJ2-2	.	.	TRBV7-6	CASSLGGGLTGELFF	TGTGCCAGCAGCTTAGGGGGGGGCCTCACCGGGGAGCTGTTTTTT
TRBJ1-5	.	once	TRBV11-1	CASSEFRGGPQHF	TGTGCCAGCAGCGAATTCCGGGGGGGGCCCCAGCATTTT
TRBJ1-2	TRBD1	.	TRBV6-1	CASSGTGGPYGYTF	TGTGCCAGCAGTGGGACAGGGGGCCCCTATGGCTACACCTTC
TRBJ1-1	TRBD1	.	TRBV5-1	CASSASTGLNTEAFF	TGCGCCAGCAGCGCATCGACAGGGCTGAACACTGAAGCTTTCTTT
TRBJ2-1	TRBD2	.	TRBV4-1	CASSQVAGPTWDGQFF	TGCGCCAGCAGCCAAGTAGCGGGGCCTACTTGGGATGGGCAGTTCTTC